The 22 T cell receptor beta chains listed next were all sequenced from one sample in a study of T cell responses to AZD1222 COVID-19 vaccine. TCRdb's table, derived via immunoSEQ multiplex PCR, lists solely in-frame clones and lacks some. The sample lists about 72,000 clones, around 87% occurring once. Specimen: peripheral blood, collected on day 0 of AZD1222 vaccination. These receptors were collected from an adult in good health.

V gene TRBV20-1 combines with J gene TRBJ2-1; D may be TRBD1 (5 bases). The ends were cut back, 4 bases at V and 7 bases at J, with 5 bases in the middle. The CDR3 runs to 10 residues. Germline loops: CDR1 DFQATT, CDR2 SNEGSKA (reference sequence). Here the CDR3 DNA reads TGCAGTGCTAAGGGGAATGAGCAGTTCTTC. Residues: CSAKGNEQFF.

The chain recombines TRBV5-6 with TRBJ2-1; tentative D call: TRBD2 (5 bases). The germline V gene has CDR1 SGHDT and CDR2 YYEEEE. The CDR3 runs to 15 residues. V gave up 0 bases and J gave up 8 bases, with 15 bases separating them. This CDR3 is CASSLEFVKGDEQFF. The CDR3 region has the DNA TGTGCCAGCAGCTTGGAATTTGTTAAGGGAGATGAGCAGTTCTTC.

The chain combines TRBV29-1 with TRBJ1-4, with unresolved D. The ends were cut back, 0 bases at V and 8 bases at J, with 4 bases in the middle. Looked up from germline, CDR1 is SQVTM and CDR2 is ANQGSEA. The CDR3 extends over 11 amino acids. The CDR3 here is CSVEEGEKLFF. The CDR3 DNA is TGCAGCGTTGAAGAAGGGGAAAAACTGTTTTTT.

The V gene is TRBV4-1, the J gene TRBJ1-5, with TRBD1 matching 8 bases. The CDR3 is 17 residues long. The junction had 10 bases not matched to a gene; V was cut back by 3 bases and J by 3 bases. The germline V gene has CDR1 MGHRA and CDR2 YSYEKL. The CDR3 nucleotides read TGCGCCAGCAGCCAGGGAATTAGACAGGGGCCCAATCAGCCCCAGCATTTT. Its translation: CASSQGIRQGPNQPQHF.

As DNA, the CDR3 is TGTGCCAGCAAGGGGGGTGGTGCCGGGACTAGCGGCGTCGAGCAGTACTTC. Translating gives CASKGGGAGTSGVEQYF. This chain joins TRBV27 and TRBJ2-7; 11 nucleotides agree with TRBD2. Trimming took 7 bases from V and 6 from J; bases not matched to a gene: 17. This CDR3 has 17 residues. From germline, CDR1 is MNHEY and CDR2 SMNVEV (reference sequence).

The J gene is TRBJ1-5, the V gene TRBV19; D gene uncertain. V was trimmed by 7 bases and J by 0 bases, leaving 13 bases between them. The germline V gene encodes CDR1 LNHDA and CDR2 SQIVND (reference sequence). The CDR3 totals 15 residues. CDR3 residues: CASNPQPYSNQPQHF. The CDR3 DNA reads TGTGCCAGTAACCCACAGCCTTATAGCAATCAGCCCCAGCATTTT. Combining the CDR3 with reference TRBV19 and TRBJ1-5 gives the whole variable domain DGGITQSPKYLFRKEGQNVTLSCEQNLNHDAMYWYRQDPGQGLRLIYYSQIVNDFQKGDIAEGYSVSREKKESFPLTVTSAQKNPTAFYLCASNPQPYSNQPQHFGDGTRLSIL.

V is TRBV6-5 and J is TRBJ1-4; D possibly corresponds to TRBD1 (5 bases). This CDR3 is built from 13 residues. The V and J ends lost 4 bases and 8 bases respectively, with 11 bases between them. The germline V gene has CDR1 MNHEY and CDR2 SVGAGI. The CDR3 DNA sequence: TGTGCCAGCAGTTCGGGGGGAAACGAAAAACTGTTTTTT. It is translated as CASSSGGNEKLFF.

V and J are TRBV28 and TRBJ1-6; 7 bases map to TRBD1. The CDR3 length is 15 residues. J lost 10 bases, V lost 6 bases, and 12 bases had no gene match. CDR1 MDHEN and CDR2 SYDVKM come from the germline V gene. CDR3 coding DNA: TGTGCCAGCAGCCTGGGGACAGCCTTCGGGTCACCCCTCCACTTT. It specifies CASSLGTAFGSPLHF.

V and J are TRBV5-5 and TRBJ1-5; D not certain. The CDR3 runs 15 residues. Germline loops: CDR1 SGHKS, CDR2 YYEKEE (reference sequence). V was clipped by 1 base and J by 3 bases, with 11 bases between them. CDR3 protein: CASSLYGSNNQPQHF. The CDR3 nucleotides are TGTGCCAGCAGCTTGTACGGATCCAACAATCAGCCCCAGCATTTT.

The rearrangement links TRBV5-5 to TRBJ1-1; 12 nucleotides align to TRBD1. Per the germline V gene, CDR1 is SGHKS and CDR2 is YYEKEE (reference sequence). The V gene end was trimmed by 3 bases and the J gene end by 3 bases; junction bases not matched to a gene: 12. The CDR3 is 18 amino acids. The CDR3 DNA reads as TGTGCCAGCAGCTCGCTGGGACAGGGGGCGCTTAAGGACACTGAAGCTTTCTTT. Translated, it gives CASSSLGQGALKDTEAFF.

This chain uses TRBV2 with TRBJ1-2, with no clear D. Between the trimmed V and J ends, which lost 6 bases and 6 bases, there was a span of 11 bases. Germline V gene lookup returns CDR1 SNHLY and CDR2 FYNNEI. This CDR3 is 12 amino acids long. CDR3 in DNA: TGTGCCAGCAGGGAGGGTTTCAATGGCTACACCTTC. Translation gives CASREGFNGYTF.

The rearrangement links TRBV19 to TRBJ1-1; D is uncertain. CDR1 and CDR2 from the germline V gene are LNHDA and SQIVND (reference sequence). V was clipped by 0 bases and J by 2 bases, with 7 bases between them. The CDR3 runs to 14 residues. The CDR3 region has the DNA TGTGCCAGTAGTATAGATCGGGGAAACACTGAAGCTTTCTTT. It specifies CASSIDRGNTEAFF. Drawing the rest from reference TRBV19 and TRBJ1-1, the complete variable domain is DGGITQSPKYLFRKEGQNVTLSCEQNLNHDAMYWYRQDPGQGLRLIYYSQIVNDFQKGDIAEGYSVSREKKESFPLTVTSAQKNPTAFYLCASSIDRGNTEAFFGQGTRLTVV.

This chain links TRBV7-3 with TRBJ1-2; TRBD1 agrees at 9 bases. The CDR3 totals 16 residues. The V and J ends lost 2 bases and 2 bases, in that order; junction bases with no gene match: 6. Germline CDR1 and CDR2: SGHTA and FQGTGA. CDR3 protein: CASSLPDRGANYGYTF. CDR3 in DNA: TGTGCCAGCAGCTTACCGGACAGGGGAGCCAACTATGGCTACACCTTC.

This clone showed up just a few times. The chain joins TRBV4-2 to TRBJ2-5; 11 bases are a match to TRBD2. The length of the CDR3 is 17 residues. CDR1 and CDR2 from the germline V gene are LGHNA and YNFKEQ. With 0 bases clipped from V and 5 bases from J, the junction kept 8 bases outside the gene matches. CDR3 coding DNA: TGTGCCAGCAGCCAAGATTCCCTAGCGGGGGGCCGGGAGACCCAGTACTTC. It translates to CASSQDSLAGGRETQYF.

The CDR3 loop reads CASLELNTEAFF. CDR3 DNA: TGTGCCAGTCTTGAGCTGAACACTGAAGCTTTCTTT. The V gene is TRBV28, the J gene TRBJ1-1, with D hard to call. The CDR3 loop spans 12 amino acids. V was clipped by 9 bases and J by 0 bases, with 8 bases between them. Looked up from germline, CDR1 is MDHEN and CDR2 is SYDVKM.

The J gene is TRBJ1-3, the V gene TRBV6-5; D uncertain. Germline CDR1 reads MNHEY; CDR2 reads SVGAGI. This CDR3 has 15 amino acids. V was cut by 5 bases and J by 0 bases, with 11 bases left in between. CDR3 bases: TGTGCCAGCAGTCCCCCAGGTACCTCTGGAAACACCATATATTTT. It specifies CASSPPGTSGNTIYF.

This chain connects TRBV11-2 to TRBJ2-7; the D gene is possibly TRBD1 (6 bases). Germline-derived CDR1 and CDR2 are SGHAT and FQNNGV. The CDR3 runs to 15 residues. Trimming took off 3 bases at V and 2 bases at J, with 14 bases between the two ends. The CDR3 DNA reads TGTGCCAGCAGCTTCACAGGGCAAACTACCTACGAGCAGTACTTC. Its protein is CASSFTGQTTYEQYF.

The CDR3: CASSLWAGGGGEKLFF. DNA for the CDR3: TGCGCCAGCAGCCTCTGGGCTGGGGGAGGGGGTGAAAAACTGTTTTTT. The chain has TRBV4-3 and TRBJ1-4; D possibly corresponds to TRBD1 (6 bases). The V and J ends lost 4 bases and 7 bases respectively, with 19 bases between them. The CDR3 length is 16 residues. CDR1 and CDR2 (germline): LGHNA, YSLEER.

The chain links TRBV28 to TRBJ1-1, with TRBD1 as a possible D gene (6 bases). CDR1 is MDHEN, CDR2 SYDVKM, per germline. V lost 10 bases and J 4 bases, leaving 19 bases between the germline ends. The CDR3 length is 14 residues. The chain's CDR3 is CATRRGGASTEAFF. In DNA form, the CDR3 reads TGTGCCACCCGTAGGGGGGGCGCTAGCACTGAAGCTTTCTTT.

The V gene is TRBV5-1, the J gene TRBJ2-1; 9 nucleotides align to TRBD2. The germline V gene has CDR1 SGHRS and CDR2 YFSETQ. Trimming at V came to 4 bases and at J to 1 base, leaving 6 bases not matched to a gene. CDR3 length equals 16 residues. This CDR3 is CASSRVLAGSYNEQFF. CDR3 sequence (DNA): TGCGCCAGCAGCCGGGTACTAGCGGGTTCCTACAATGAGCAGTTCTTC.

The CDR3 reads CSANDDRLYGYTF. As DNA, the CDR3 is TGCAGTGCTAATGATGACAGGCTCTATGGCTACACCTTC. The chain uses TRBV20-1 and TRBJ1-2; tentative D call: TRBD1 (6 bases). The CDR3 contains 13 residues. V gave up 4 bases and J gave up 4 bases, with 13 bases separating them. The germline V gene encodes CDR1 DFQATT and CDR2 SNEGSKA (reference sequence).

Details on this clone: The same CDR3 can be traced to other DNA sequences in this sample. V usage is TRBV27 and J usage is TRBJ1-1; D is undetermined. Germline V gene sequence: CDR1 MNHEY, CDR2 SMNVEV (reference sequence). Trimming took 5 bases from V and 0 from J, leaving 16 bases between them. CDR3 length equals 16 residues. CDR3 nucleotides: TGTGCCAGCAGTACCAACCTACAATGGATGAACACTGAAGCTTTCTTT. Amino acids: CASSTNLQWMNTEAFF.